At least ten counts were recorded for the clone carrying this T cell receptor beta chain. What it recognizes is unknown. V lost 2 bases, J lost 5 bases, and 13 bases stayed unmatched. CDR3 size: 18 residues. From germline, CDR1 is MNHEY and CDR2 SMNVEV (reference sequence). These data come from a study of neurological immune-mediated disorders. Synthesis of cDNA used 5'RACE (with 10-nucleotide random UMIs). A single run covered 15-18 subjects with over 200 million TCR-beta sequences. In TCRdb, the 5' RACE reads were re-called with MiXCR into one record per CDR3 protein. The table has tens of thousands of distinct CDR3 sequences, over 12% seen once. The study's findings and limits: None of the CDR3 amino acid sequences found in expanded clones was shared across subjects. This suggests that the TCR-beta repertoires were private in all groups.

The rearrangement joins TRBV27 to TRBJ2-1; 9 nucleotides line up with TRBD2. The TCR comes from a woman in her forties or fifties in good health. The sample taken for sequencing was PBMCs. CDR3 in DNA: TGTGCCAGCAGTTTAAAAGGAACATCCGGGACTAGCAACAATGAGCAGTTCTTC. Translated: CASSLKGTSGTSNNEQFF.